A selection of T cell receptor beta chains follows, all from one sample in a study of blood T cells in healthy people across ages. Using its own MiXCR run on the 5' RACE reads, TCRdb lists one record per CDR3 protein. The data contain around 900,000 distinct CDR3 sequences, 51% of them singletons. The material sequenced was blood. Every receptor here comes from a woman aged 55-70 years in good health. CDR3s include the opening cysteine and the closing phenylalanine or tryptophan. A D gene is named only where the DNA matches it firmly. Size is stated for part of the rows, as once, few or many counts, or as a class when the clone is expanded.

d_gene | j_gene | v_gene | abundance | CDR3aa | CDR3nt
NA | TRBJ2-1 | TRBV28 | NA | CASSFRLASNEQFF | TGTGCCAGCAGTTTTCGGCTAGCGAGTAATGAGCAGTTCTTC
NA | TRBJ1-4 | TRBV6-5 | NA | CASTRGYNEKLFF | TGTGCCAGCACCCGGGGGTATAATGAAAAACTGTTTTTT
TRBD1 | TRBJ1-2 | TRBV20-1 | NA | CSAKGQSFLGGYTF | TGCAGTGCCAAGGGACAGTCTTTTCTGGGGGGCTACACCTTC
NA | TRBJ2-1 | TRBV5-1 | NA | CASSLSGFEQFF | TGCGCCAGCAGCTTGTCCGGGTTTGAGCAGTTCTTC
NA | TRBJ2-7 | TRBV27 | NA | CASSSNPLVTTRALSYEQYF | TGTGCCAGCAGTTCAAATCCCCTCGTCACAACCCGGGCCCTTTCCTACGAGCAGTACTTC
NA | TRBJ2-7 | TRBV10-3 | NA | CAISDLVGGFSYEQYF | TGTGCCATCAGTGATTTGGTAGGGGGTTTTTCCTACGAGCAGTACTTC
TRBD2 | TRBJ2-1 | TRBV20-1 | few | CSASGLAGGNEQFF | TGCAGTGCTAGTGGCCTAGCGGGAGGCAATGAGCAGTTCTTC
NA | TRBJ1-1 | TRBV6-2/TRBV6-3 | NA | CASNFGTTEAFF | TGTGCCAGCAATTTCGGGACCACTGAAGCTTTCTTT
NA | TRBJ1-5 | TRBV7-9 | NA | CASSYTDQPQHF | TGTGCCAGCAGCTATACCGATCAGCCCCAGCATTTT
TRBD2 | TRBJ2-4 | TRBV7-2 | few | CASSLTAGVWNIQYF | TGTGCCAGCAGCCTTACAGCGGGAGTTTGGAACATTCAGTACTTC
TRBD2 | TRBJ2-5 | TRBV28 | NA | CASSSTGTRETQYF | TGTGCCAGCAGTTCTACCGGGACTAGAGAGACCCAGTACTTC
NA | TRBJ2-3 | TRBV4-1 | NA | CASSQDKAVSNTQYF | TGCGCCAGCAGCCAAGATAAGGCAGTTTCCAATACGCAGTATTTT
TRBD1 | TRBJ1-2 | TRBV6-2/TRBV6-3 | NA | CASLDRGQFYGYTF | TGTGCCAGCCTGGACAGGGGGCAGTTCTATGGCTACACCTTC
NA | TRBJ2-3 | TRBV20-1 | NA | CSAIPGFVSDTQYF | TGCAGTGCTATTCCCGGATTTGTTTCGGATACGCAGTATTTT
TRBD2 | TRBJ2-7 | TRBV7-2 | NA | CASSPGGLAGVSPYEQYF | TGTGCCAGCAGCCCCGGCGGACTAGCGGGAGTTAGTCCCTACGAGCAGTACTTC
NA | TRBJ1-4 | TRBV14 | few | CASSHRRAEKLFF | TGTGCCAGCAGCCATCGAAGGGCCGAAAAACTGTTTTTT
NA | TRBJ2-3 | TRBV6-2/TRBV6-3 | NA | CASSSLGARDTQYF | TGTGCCAGCAGTTCCCTCGGGGCCCGAGATACGCAGTATTTT
TRBD1 | TRBJ2-1 | TRBV18 | once | CASRPGQNNEQFF | TGTGCCAGTCGACCGGGACAGAACAATGAGCAGTTCTTC
NA | TRBJ2-7 | TRBV29-1 | few | CSVEGAHRYEQYF | TGCAGCGTTGAGGGGGCCCATCGCTACGAGCAGTACTTC
TRBD1 | TRBJ1-1 | TRBV6-5 | NA | CASRQGKMNTEAFF | TGTGCCAGCCGACAGGGGAAAATGAACACTGAAGCTTTCTTT
NA | TRBJ2-3 | TRBV20-1 | NA | CSARDPPRPQYF | TGCAGTGCTAGAGATCCCCCGCGCCCGCAGTATTTT
NA | TRBJ2-7 | TRBV11-2 | NA | CASSPRRQSSEQYF | TGTGCCAGCAGCCCGAGGAGACAGTCCTCCGAGCAGTACTTC
TRBD1 | TRBJ1-6 | TRBV20-1 | NA | CSAPTGALHNSPLHF | TGCAGTGCTCCGACAGGGGCCCTCCATAATTCACCCCTCCACTTT
TRBD1 | TRBJ2-7 | TRBV20-1 | NA | CSAAGQGTYEQYF | TGCAGTGCCGCGGGACAGGGGACCTACGAGCAGTACTTC
NA | TRBJ1-2 | TRBV20-1 | NA | CSAWDNLNYGYTF | TGCAGTGCATGGGACAATTTGAACTATGGCTACACCTTC
NA | TRBJ2-5 | TRBV7-2 | NA | CASSQTVSETQYF | TGTGCCAGCAGCCAGACAGTCTCTGAGACCCAGTACTTC
TRBD2 | TRBJ2-5 | TRBV4-2 | few | CASSPGTSGGLRETQYF | TGTGCCAGCAGTCCCGGGACTAGCGGCGGGCTGCGGGAGACCCAGTACTTC
NA | TRBJ2-7 | TRBV7-2 | NA | CASSLSPGAPYEQYF | TGTGCCAGCAGCTTATCGCCGGGGGCCCCGTACGAGCAGTACTTC
NA | TRBJ2-1 | TRBV5-1 | NA | CASSLVKEPNYNEQFF | TGCGCCAGCAGCTTGGTCAAGGAGCCCAACTACAATGAGCAGTTCTTC
NA | TRBJ1-4 | TRBV7-9 | NA | CASSLGAGINEKLFF | TGTGCCAGCAGCTTAGGGGCAGGTATAAATGAAAAACTGTTTTTT
NA | TRBJ2-3 | TRBV28 | NA | CASRSPGLRDVTQYF | TGTGCCAGCAGATCGCCCGGGCTCCGGGATGTTACGCAGTATTTT